The sequence of this T cell receptor (beta chain) was determined in a study of Graves' ophthalmopathy and Graves' hyperthyroidism. The ends were cut back, 4 bases at V and 5 bases at J, with 12 bases in the middle. This CDR3 is built from 14 residues. Germline assignment: CDR1 KGHDR and CDR2 SFDVKD. None of the included patients had other autoimmune diseases, uncontrolled infections, pregnancy or lactation, as these led to exclusion. Orbital computed tomography and thyroid ultrasound, along with TRAb, serum thyroxine and clinical symptoms, underpinned diagnosis. Researchers took RNA transcripts and amplified TCR beta CDR3 regions from them. HTBI primers were used in a first-round RT-PCR, which preceded a second-round multiplex PCR. TCRdb re-analysed the multiplex PCR reads in MiXCR, keeping a single row per CDR3 protein. The sample records hundreds of thousands of distinct CDR3 sequences, roughly two fifths being singletons.

This clonotype was obtained from an adult man with Graves' ophthalmopathy. The chain has TRBV24-1 and TRBJ2-3; D unresolved. The sequencing sample was made of peripheral blood. The CDR3: CATSDPAWEDTQYF. As DNA, the CDR3 is TGTGCCACCAGTGACCCGGCCTGGGAAGATACGCAGTATTTT.